Presented here are 19 T cell receptor beta chains from one specimen sequenced in a study of PD-1 blockade in classical Hodgkin lymphoma. Data came from immunoSEQ multiplex PCR; TCRdb stores just in-frame clones and leaves some out. The data show 40,000 to 50,000 clones, around 80% seen once. Patients all relapsed after autologous stem cell transplantation, and there was variation in brentuximab vedotin exposure. Source: peripheral blood mononuclear cells (PBMCs), taken at baseline. Source of these receptors: a human donor with classical Hodgkin lymphoma.

Here the CDR3 DNA reads TGTGCCACCTCACCTTTACGGGACAGCGGGCAGCCCCAGCATTTT. Amino acids: CATSPLRDSGQPQHF. V gene TRBV2 combines with J gene TRBJ1-5; 7 bases are a match to TRBD1. CDR3 length: 15 amino acids. V lost 10 bases to trimming and J lost 7 bases; unmatched junction nucleotides: 16. Germline V lookup: CDR1 SNHLY, CDR2 FYNNEI. Variable domain in full (rest from reference TRBV2 and TRBJ1-5): EPEVTQTPSHQVTQMGQEVILRCVPISNHLYFYWYRQILGQKVEFLVSFYNNEISEKSEIFDDQFSVERPDGSNFTLKIRSTKLEDSAMYFCATSPLRDSGQPQHFGDGTRLSIL.

The table lists this clone with a few counts. This chain uses TRBV29-1 with TRBJ1-1; 7 bases are a match to TRBD1. This CDR3 spans 11 amino acids. The junction had 1 base not matched to a gene; V was cut back by 4 bases and J by 5 bases. Germline loops: CDR1 SQVTM, CDR2 ANQGSEA. DNA for the CDR3: TGCAGCGTTGTCAGGGGGACTGAAGCTTTCTTT. Protein sequence: CSVVRGTEAFF.

The V gene is TRBV5-1, the J gene TRBJ2-6; 9 nucleotides match TRBD2. V shed 1 base and J 1 base; nucleotides not matched to a gene: 9. The CDR3 runs to 19 residues. The germline V gene has CDR1 SGHRS and CDR2 YFSETQ. The DNA for the CDR3 is TGCGCCAGCAGCTTGTGGAATAGCGGGGGAGTATCTGGGGCCAACGTCCTGACTTTC. Translating gives CASSLWNSGGVSGANVLTF. Using reference TRBV5-1 and TRBJ2-6 for the parts outside the CDR3, the full variable domain is KAGVTQTPRYLIKTRGQQVTLSCSPISGHRSVSWYQQTPGQGLQFLFEYFSETQRNKGNFPGRFSGRQFSNSRSEMNVSTLELGDSALYLCASSLWNSGGVSGANVLTFGAGSRLTVL.

The chain carries TRBV4-2 and TRBJ1-1; D remains unclear. The germline V gene has CDR1 LGHNA and CDR2 YNFKEQ. The V gene lost 0 bases and the J gene lost 5 bases, with 10 bases spanning the gap. CDR3 length: 14 residues. DNA for the CDR3: TGTGCCAGCAGCCAAGATAGGGATCGGACTGAAGCTTTCTTT. It translates to CASSQDRDRTEAFF.

The chain employs TRBV7-2 and TRBJ2-2, with D possibly called TRBD1 or TRBD2 (7 bases each). The length of the CDR3 is 17 residues. The germline V and J ends were trimmed by 1 base and 5 bases, with 17 bases remaining between them. Germline V gives CDR1 SGHTA, CDR2 FQGNSA. The CDR3 region is CASSLVAWQGGTGELFF. In DNA form, the CDR3 reads TGTGCCAGCAGCTTAGTAGCGTGGCAGGGGGGGACCGGGGAGCTGTTTTTT.

The rearrangement joins TRBV19 to TRBJ1-6, with D possibly being TRBD1 (5 bases). CDR3 length equals 14 residues. Trimming took off 7 bases at V and 5 bases at J, with 12 bases between the two ends. Germline V lookup: CDR1 LNHDA, CDR2 SQIVND (reference sequence). The CDR3 here is CASTVWGNNSPLHF. CDR3 nucleotide sequence: TGTGCCAGTACGGTGTGGGGCAATAATTCACCCCTCCACTTT.

V and J are TRBV7-2 and TRBJ1-3; D gene ambiguous. The germline V and J ends were trimmed by 8 bases and 2 bases, with 7 bases remaining between them. Per the germline V gene, CDR1 is SGHTA and CDR2 is FQGNSA. CDR3 length equals 12 residues. The CDR3 bases are TGTGCCAGCCACGGGGCTGGAAACACCATATATTTT. It yields the protein CASHGAGNTIYF.

The chain carries TRBV27 and TRBJ2-1; no definite D call. Between the trimmed V and J ends, which lost 6 bases and 4 bases, there was a span of 16 bases. Germline-derived CDR1 and CDR2 are MNHEY and SMNVEV (reference sequence). The length of the CDR3 is 15 residues. CDR3 sequence (DNA): TGTGCCAGCAGCCTGCGAGCCCTCCAGTACAATGAGCAGTTCTTC. Protein sequence: CASSLRALQYNEQFF.

This clone was found once. The chain is built from TRBV2 and TRBJ2-7; tentative D call: TRBD1 (5 bases). Per the germline V gene, CDR1 is SNHLY and CDR2 is FYNNEI. The CDR3 covers 12 residues. Trimming removed 7 bases from V and 3 bases from J, with 10 bases in between. CDR3 residues: CASTQEFYEQYF. The CDR3 DNA is TGTGCCAGCACACAGGAATTCTACGAGCAGTACTTC.

The chain recombines TRBV4-1 with TRBJ1-4; a possible D gene is TRBD1 (5 bases). CDR3 length: 12 amino acids. Trimming cost V 2 bases and J 11 bases, with 9 bases left between them. CDR1 is MGHRA, CDR2 YSYEKL, per germline. CDR3 in amino acids: CASSQQGLKLFF. The CDR3 DNA sequence: TGCGCCAGCAGCCAACAGGGTTTGAAACTGTTTTTT.

The chain uses TRBV4-1 and TRBJ2-3; either TRBD1 or TRBD2 may fit D (5 bases each). This CDR3 is 13 amino acids long. The V end was cut by 6 bases, the J end by 3 bases, with 10 bases between. Germline values: CDR1 MGHRA, CDR2 YSYEKL. The CDR3 DNA is TGCGCCAGCAGTTGGGACCGAACAGATACGCAGTATTTT. As protein: CASSWDRTDTQYF.

This clone is a singleton in its sample. CDR3 DNA sequence: TGTGCCAGCAGCTTGTGGACAGGGGGCTTGGAGACCCAGTACTTC. It codes for CASSLWTGGLETQYF. The genes are TRBV7-9 and TRBJ2-5; 11 nucleotides match TRBD1. The CDR3 runs to 15 residues. V lost 3 bases, J lost 5 bases, and 5 bases stayed unmatched. Germline CDR1 and CDR2: SEHNR and FQNEAQ (reference sequence).

CDR3 sequence reads: CASRGSWWTDLYGYTF. The CDR3 DNA sequence: TGTGCCAGCAGGGGGTCTTGGTGGACGGACCTCTATGGCTACACCTTC. The chain joins TRBV2 to TRBJ1-2; D gene ambiguous. Germline V CDR1 and CDR2: SNHLY, FYNNEI. Trimming stripped 6 bases from V and 4 bases from J, with 21 bases between. The CDR3 covers 16 residues.

This chain uses TRBV5-4 with TRBJ2-4; D is perhaps TRBD2 (5 bases). The CDR3 length is 12 residues. Germline CDR1 and CDR2: SGHNT and YYREEE (reference sequence). The V end was cut by 4 bases, the J end by 7 bases, with 9 bases between. CDR3 sequence: CASSLDSNIQYF. CDR3 coding DNA: TGTGCCAGCAGCCTGGACTCGAACATTCAGTACTTC.

This clone has just a few counts. V and J are TRBV5-6 and TRBJ1-6, with 7 bases matching TRBD1. The CDR3 runs 14 residues. With 4 bases clipped from V and 10 bases from J, the junction kept 8 bases outside the gene matches. From germline, CDR1 is SGHDT and CDR2 YYEEEE. In nucleotides, the CDR3 is TGTGCCAGCAGCCTGGAGAGGGGGCGGTCACCCCTCCACTTT. This translates into CASSLERGRSPLHF.

This sequence joins TRBV19 and TRBJ1-2; no clear D gene. The CDR3 loop spans 14 amino acids. CDR1 and CDR2 from the germline V gene are LNHDA and SQIVND (reference sequence). V was clipped by 1 base and J by 8 bases, with 14 bases between them. CDR3 coding DNA: TGTGCCAGTAGTATAGTCGGATTCCTCGGGGGCTACACCTTC. It yields the protein CASSIVGFLGGYTF.

The CDR3 reads CASSFADKGEQFF. CDR3 DNA: TGCGCCAGCAGCTTCGCTGACAAGGGTGAGCAGTTCTTC. The chain recombines TRBV5-1 with TRBJ2-1; no definite D call. CDR1 and CDR2 (germline): SGHRS, YFSETQ. The CDR3 consists of 13 residues. Trimming cost V 2 bases and J 9 bases, with 12 bases left between them.

The chain combines TRBV18 with TRBJ2-7, with TRBD1 as a possible D gene (6 bases). Looked up from germline, CDR1 is KGHSH and CDR2 is LQKENI. Trimming took 0 bases from V and 4 from J, leaving 13 bases between them. The CDR3 has 15 residues. The CDR3 DNA is TGTGCCAGCTCACCACCGGACAGATTGCGGTACGAGCAGTACTTC. It codes for CASSPPDRLRYEQYF.

This clone was observed a single time. The rearrangement links TRBV15 to TRBJ1-5; D is ambiguous. V gave up 4 bases and J gave up 1 base, with 5 bases separating them. The CDR3 length is 13 residues. Germline loops: CDR1 LNHNV, CDR2 YYDKDF (reference sequence). The CDR3: CATSTQSNQPQHF. The DNA for the CDR3 is TGTGCCACCAGCACTCAAAGCAATCAGCCCCAGCATTTT.